The TCR beta chain under discussion was sequenced for a study of T cells after yellow fever vaccination. Whole-study findings and limits: Researchers noted that a small share of clonotypes showed up in both CD4 and CD8 compartments. The study re-detected most primary-vaccination clones after the booster (around 96% CD4, roughly 85% CD8). Within FACS-sorted repertoires, abundant clonotypes contaminating from the bulk population could be present.

V was shortened by 6 bases and J by 3 bases, with 15 bases between the two germline ends. The CDR3 covers 15 residues. CDR1 is MGHDK, CDR2 SYGVNS, per germline. 5'RACE template switching generated TCR cDNA, adding a universal primer site and UMIs. TCRdb fed the 5' RACE reads into MiXCR, producing one record per CDR3 protein. Of 610,000 or so distinct CDR3 sequences in the sample, approximately 13% are singletons; the top ten hold about 16%. This clonotype was picked up a small number of times. Its antigen is undetermined. J is TRBJ2-1 and V is TRBV25-1; TRBD2 might be the D (5 bases). The source was PBMCs, collected on the day of the yellow fever booster vaccination. The receptor was isolated from a man aged 25 to 45 who received the YFV17D yellow fever vaccine. DNA for the CDR3: TGTGCCAGCAGATCTGGGGTAGGGAGCTACAATGAGCAGTTCTTC. Translated: CASRSGVGSYNEQFF.